This T cell receptor (beta chain) was profiled in a study of blood T cell repertoires in COVID-19. Overall study: Acute and convalescent COVID-19 samples came from the United States, Italy and Spain. T cells, B-cell-depleted T cells, or PBMCs provided the cDNA or gDNA that served as material.

Original analysis: Amplifying reference gene primers gave estimates of nucleated cell counts. Sequenced by immunoSEQ multiplex PCR; TCRdb stores in-frame clones only, minus some. Clone size and V and J calls were adopted from that table, with D and trimming inferred from the DNA. In the table there are around 150,000 clones, 85% of which are singletons. The sequenced sample was peripheral blood. The source of this sequence is a human donor with acute or convalescent COVID-19. The donor label of this sample is uncertain.

In nucleotides, the CDR3 is TGCGCCAGCGACCCTCGGGGGAATGAAAAACTGTTTTTT. Amino acids: CASDPRGNEKLFF. This chain joins TRBV4-1 and TRBJ1-4; D possibly corresponds to TRBD1 (5 bases). Trimming pared 8 bases from V and 5 bases from J, leaving 12 bases between. The CDR3 covers 13 residues. Germline V lookup: CDR1 MGHRA, CDR2 YSYEKL.